Reported below is one T cell receptor (beta chain). TCRdb recomputed calls from the 5' RACE reads with MiXCR, one row per CDR3 protein. The table includes more than 140,000 distinct CDR3 sequences, about 4% detected once. Germline CDR1 reads SGHRS; CDR2 reads YFSETQ. The V end was cut by 2 bases, the J end by 6 bases, with 21 bases between. The CDR3 extends over 17 amino acids. The sample comes from a study of human T cells and chemical hapten exposure. Extraction yielded total RNA from whole blood (unfractionated). The sequence came from a female donor in good health. The chain recombines TRBV5-1 with TRBJ2-1; D remains unclear. As DNA, the CDR3 is TGCGCCAGCAGCTTAATAGGGCGGTGGGCCCGTCGCAATGAGCAGTTCTTC. Translated, it gives CASSLIGRWARRNEQFF. Full variable domain (remainder filled in from reference TRBV5-1 and TRBJ2-1): KAGVTQTPRYLIKTRGQQVTLSCSPISGHRSVSWYQQTPGQGLQFLFEYFSETQRNKGNFPGRFSGRQFSNSRSEMNVSTLELGDSALYLCASSLIGRWARRNEQFFGPGTRLTVL.